The source of this T cell receptor (beta chain) is a study of T cells after posttransplantation cyclophosphamide. Turning to this clone: The antigen remains unidentified.

Whole-study results and caveats: Blood and skin or GI T cell repertoires showed limited TRB overlap. TRB clonality was highly associated with recipient CMV seropositivity and reactivation. Donor CD8+ memory clones often dominated recipient blood repertoires at later times.

The protocol was immunoSEQ multiplex PCR, while the TCRdb copy is restricted to in-frame clones and leaves out a portion. This table has about 24,000 clones, 86% appearing once. The sample taken for sequencing was PBMCs. The receptor was derived from an older woman with a blood cancer, CMV-positive, and with a related stem cell donor.

CDR3 protein: CASSLSSLSYNEQFF. In DNA form, the CDR3 reads TGTGCCAGCAGTTTATCGTCTCTCTCCTACAATGAGCAGTTCTTC. The V call is TRBV27, the J call TRBJ2-1; D remains unclear. V lost 0 bases to trimming and J lost 0 bases, with 6 bases between them. The CDR3 has 15 residues. CDR1 MNHEY and CDR2 SMNVEV come from the germline V gene (reference sequence).